This T cell receptor beta chain appears in the sequencing data of a study of T-cell reconstitution after alpha-beta-depleted transplantation in children. A TCRbeta library incorporating unique molecular identifiers was prepared. MiXCR, run by TCRdb on the PCR reads, gives a single entry per CDR3 protein. Of about 350,000 distinct CDR3 sequences in the sample, about an eighth are singletons; the top ten hold around 4%. There are 13 residues in the CDR3. The germline gives CDR1 MNHNS, CDR2 SASEGT. V was clipped by 10 bases and J by 0 bases, with 10 bases between them. The material was PBMCs, obtained from the stem cell graft. The V and J genes are TRBV6-1 and TRBJ1-5, with D unclear. This clonotype was obtained from a human donor who donated a stem cell graft to a child with Fanconi anemia. Here the CDR3 reads CATVTNSNQPQHF. The CDR3 DNA reads TGTGCCACCGTGACTAATAGCAATCAGCCCCAGCATTTT.